This passage covers 17 T cell receptor beta chains from one sample sequenced in a study of shared clonotypes between healthy human individuals. Measured with immunoSEQ multiplex PCR; TCRdb has only the in-frame clones, and not every one. The sample records around 1.4 million clones, roughly 98.5% being singletons. The specimen sequenced was naive CD4+ T cells sorted from blood. The sample's subset: CD45RA+ positively selected. The receptors here all came from a young man in good health.

This sequence joins TRBV10-1 and TRBJ1-5, with D perhaps TRBD1 (5 bases). Looked up from germline, CDR1 is WNHNN and CDR2 is SYGVQD (reference sequence). This CDR3 has 13 amino acids. The ends were cut back, 2 bases at V and 6 bases at J, with 8 bases in the middle. The CDR3 nucleotides are TGCGCCAGCAGTGAGGGGGGGGGTCAGCCCCAGCATTTT. Its translation is CASSEGGGQPQHF.

V gene TRBV9 combines with J gene TRBJ1-3, with D possibly being TRBD1 (5 bases). The CDR3 is 16 residues long. Germline loops: CDR1 SGDLS, CDR2 YYNGEE. V dropped 0 bases and J dropped 5 bases, with 15 bases sitting between them. DNA of the CDR3: TGTGCCAGCAGCGTAGTCGCGTCGGGGGGAAGAAACACCATATATTTT. Protein: CASSVVASGGRNTIYF.

The chain couples TRBV7-2 to TRBJ2-7; the D gene is possibly TRBD1 (6 bases). V dropped 1 base and J dropped 0 bases, with 10 bases sitting between them. Germline CDR1 is SGHTA and CDR2 is FQGNSA. The CDR3 extends over 15 amino acids. Here the CDR3 DNA reads TGTGCCAGCAGCTTAGATGCAGGGGCCTCCTACGAGCAGTACTTC. Protein sequence: CASSLDAGASYEQYF.

The chain combines TRBV9 with TRBJ2-1; 15 nucleotides line up with TRBD2. The ends lost 4 bases at V and 5 bases at J; junction bases unmatched: 7. The germline V gene encodes CDR1 SGDLS and CDR2 YYNGEE. CDR3 length: 17 residues. CDR3 loop: CASSPRTSGREDNEQFF. For the CDR3, the DNA is TGTGCCAGCAGCCCCCGGACTAGCGGGAGGGAGGACAATGAGCAGTTCTTC.

For the CDR3, the DNA is TGCGCCAGCAGTGAGTCCCGTTCAGGAGCCTATGGCTACACCTTC. Protein sequence: CASSESRSGAYGYTF. The J gene is TRBJ1-2, the V gene TRBV10-2, with no clear D. CDR3 length: 15 residues. Trimming removed 0 bases at V and 4 bases at J, with 12 bases between. CDR1 WSHSY and CDR2 SAAADI come from the germline V gene.

J is TRBJ2-1 and V is TRBV14; D is ambiguous. In germline, CDR1 is SGHDN, CDR2 FVKESK. Trimming shortened V by 2 bases and J by 5 bases, and 1 base separated the two germline ends. The CDR3 extends over 11 amino acids. CDR3 bases: TGTGCCAGCAGCCAAAACAATGAGCAGTTCTTC. Translating gives CASSQNNEQFF.

The chain couples TRBV7-4 to TRBJ2-5; D might be TRBD1 (5 bases). Trimming stripped 4 bases from V and 3 bases from J, with 15 bases between. CDR1 is SGHVT and CDR2 is SQSDAQ in the germline V gene. The CDR3 consists of 15 residues. The CDR3 DNA is TGTGCCAGCAGCTCGGACACCGCCCCTGAAGAGACCCAGTACTTC. Encoded protein: CASSSDTAPEETQYF. Full variable domain (rest looked up from reference TRBV7-4 and TRBJ2-5): GAGVSQSPRYKVAKRGRDVALRCDSISGHVTLYWYRQTLGQGSEVLTYSQSDAQRDKSGRPSGRFSAERPERSVSTLKIQRTEQGDSAVYLCASSSDTAPEETQYFGPGTRLLVL.

This rearrangement joins TRBV30 to TRBJ2-7; maybe TRBD2 (6 bases). Per germline, CDR1 GTSNPN and CDR2 SVGIG (reference sequence). This CDR3 contains 14 residues. Trimming took off 2 bases at V and 7 bases at J, with 18 bases between the two ends. CDR3 region: CAWSRQGLWGEQYF. CDR3 coding DNA: TGTGCCTGGAGTCGGCAGGGACTGTGGGGAGAGCAGTACTTC.

The chain joins TRBV5-6 to TRBJ2-3; D not certain. CDR3 length: 13 amino acids. V lost 2 bases to trimming and J lost 3 bases, with 7 bases between them. Germline CDR1 is SGHDT and CDR2 is YYEEEE. CDR3 in amino acids: CASSFARTDTQYF. CDR3 nucleotides: TGTGCCAGCAGCTTCGCCAGGACAGATACGCAGTATTTT.

As to this clone: Different DNA sequences within this sample yield the same CDR3. The chain employs TRBV18 and TRBJ2-3; the D gene could be TRBD1 or TRBD2 (5 bases each). V lost 6 bases and J 5 bases, leaving 12 bases between the germline ends. Germline values: CDR1 KGHSH, CDR2 LQKENI. The CDR3 extends over 13 amino acids. DNA for the CDR3: TGTGCCAGCTCGCCGCTGGGGGAAGATACGCAGTATTTT. Its protein is CASSPLGEDTQYF.

This CDR3 reads CASTQTGAKNIQYF. The CDR3 bases are TGTGCCAGTACCCAGACAGGGGCCAAAAACATTCAGTACTTC. The genes are TRBV19 and TRBJ2-4, with 7 bases matching TRBD1. CDR1 is LNHDA and CDR2 is SQIVND in the germline V gene (reference sequence). J gave up 1 base and V 7 bases, and 4 bases lay outside the gene matches. The CDR3 runs to 14 residues.

The chain carries TRBV6-5 and TRBJ2-7; D is tentatively TRBD1 or TRBD2 (5 bases each). The length of the CDR3 is 14 residues. Trimming took 7 bases from V and 6 from J, leaving 19 bases between them. Germline V gene sequence: CDR1 MNHEY, CDR2 SVGAGI. Written as DNA, the CDR3 is TGTGCCAGCACAGGGACGGGCCCCATTGGCGAGCAGTACTTC. Translated, it gives CASTGTGPIGEQYF.

This rearrangement joins TRBV10-2 to TRBJ1-2; D may be TRBD1 (6 bases). Germline V lookup: CDR1 WSHSY, CDR2 SAAADI. The CDR3 covers 13 residues. V was trimmed by 4 bases and J by 5 bases, leaving 11 bases between them. In DNA form, the CDR3 reads TGCGCCAGCAGTGCGACGGGACAATATGGCTACACCTTC. Translation gives CASSATGQYGYTF.

The chain is built from TRBV11-2 and TRBJ2-1; no clear D gene. The CDR3 runs to 12 residues. The V end lost 3 bases, the J end lost 8 bases, and 8 bases lay between the germline ends. In germline, CDR1 is SGHAT, CDR2 FQNNGV. The CDR3 reads CASSFFGDEQFF. CDR3 nucleotide sequence: TGTGCCAGCAGCTTCTTCGGAGATGAGCAGTTCTTC.

The V gene is TRBV10-3, the J gene TRBJ1-4; 9 nucleotides agree with TRBD1. The CDR3 extends over 12 amino acids. Trimming cost V 6 bases and J 12 bases; bases outside gene matches: 5. CDR1 and CDR2 (germline): ENHRY, SYGVKD. CDR3 DNA: TGTGCCATCAGCGGACAGGGGCTGGAACTGTTTTTT. Amino acids: CAISGQGLELFF.

The genes are TRBV29-1 and TRBJ2-7, with 8 bases that match TRBD1. Trimming at V came to 6 bases and at J to 2 bases, leaving 6 bases not matched to a gene. The germline gives CDR1 SQVTM, CDR2 ANQGSEA. This CDR3 spans 13 amino acids. CDR3 protein: CSVPGQEPYEQYF. CDR3 nucleotide sequence: TGCAGCGTGCCGGGACAGGAACCCTACGAGCAGTACTTC.

This chain uses TRBV28 with TRBJ2-1, with D perhaps being TRBD1 or TRBD2 (5 bases each). Per germline, CDR1 MDHEN and CDR2 SYDVKM. The V end lost 7 bases, the J end lost 0 bases, and 13 bases lay between the germline ends. The CDR3 spans 15 residues. CDR3 nucleotides: TGTGCCAGCACCCCTCCGGGGCGCTCCTACAATGAGCAGTTCTTC. Its translation is CASTPPGRSYNEQFF.